This T cell receptor (beta chain) derives from a study of T cell repertoires in cytomegalovirus infection. Study in general: CMV infection together with matching HLA type was indicated by public TCR beta signatures. Study-level findings and limits: Frequencies of public TCR beta families were cumulated, and this identified carriers of CMV plus the relevant HLA.

The length of the CDR3 is 16 residues. In germline, CDR1 is MDHEN, CDR2 SYDVKM. Trimming cost V 3 bases and J 1 base; bases outside gene matches: 7. A remark on this clonotype: Antigen specificity is unknown.

TCRdb re-analysed the reads in MiXCR, keeping a single row per CDR3 protein. This sample yields about 250,000 distinct CDR3 sequences, of which 9% to 15% are seen a single time; around 1.6% belongs to the top ten. The TCR comes from a human donor in good health (CMV status not recorded). Some clones in this sample may be carry-over from other donors' samples. Material: PBMCs. The chain carries TRBV28 and TRBJ2-5; 8 bases line up with TRBD2. The CDR3 is CASSLRASGSQETQYF. The CDR3 nucleotides read TGTGCCAGCAGTTTGAGGGCTAGCGGGTCCCAAGAGACCCAGTACTTC.